The 29 T cell receptor beta chains below were found in one sample sequenced in a study of human T cells and chemical hapten exposure. Time point reported: pre-sensitization, week 0. The treatment: therapeutic diphenylcyclopropenone sensitization with weekly scalp DPC. TCRdb reprocessed the RACE reads via MiXCR and lists one record per CDR3 protein. The sample lists over 300,000 distinct CDR3 sequences, roughly 5.3% occurring once. The material was whole blood, obtained in connection with sensitization to the hapten diphenylcyclopropenone (DPC). The receptor source for this set is a woman aged 50 to 60 with alopecia areata. Some clones in this sample may be carry-over from other donors' samples.

This clonotype was detected ten times or more. The rearrangement uses TRBV18 and TRBJ2-5, with TRBD2 matching 14 bases. Germline V gene lookup returns CDR1 KGHSH and CDR2 LQKENI. This CDR3 has 16 residues. V gave up 3 bases and J gave up 3 bases; unmatched junction bases: 3. In DNA form, the CDR3 reads TGTGCCAGCTCACCTCCGGGACTAGCGGGAGAAGAGACCCAGTACTTC. This gives the protein CASSPPGLAGEETQYF.

This clonotype appeared a few times. This chain links TRBV20-1 with TRBJ2-1; 11 nucleotides align to TRBD2. The CDR3 spans 16 residues. Germline CDR1 and CDR2: DFQATT and SNEGSKA (reference sequence). Unmatched junction bases numbered 6, after V lost 3 bases and J lost 2 bases. The CDR3 loop is CSASELAGDTYNEQFF. CDR3 in DNA: TGCAGTGCTAGCGAACTAGCGGGAGACACCTACAATGAGCAGTTCTTC.

The genes are TRBV9 and TRBJ2-2, with 8 positions matching TRBD1. V was clipped by 0 bases and J by 7 bases; unmatched bases: 8. CDR1 SGDLS and CDR2 YYNGEE come from the germline V gene. The CDR3 consists of 16 residues. The CDR3 coding sequence is TGTGCCAGCAGCGTAGTGGGACAGGCCATTGTCGGGGAGCTGTTTTTT. This sequence encodes CASSVVGQAIVGELFF.

This clonotype was seen more than once but under ten times. This sequence joins TRBV7-7 and TRBJ2-2; D not certain. The V end was cut by 4 bases, the J end by 6 bases, with 6 bases between. There are 12 residues in the CDR3. Per the germline V gene, CDR1 is SSHAT and CDR2 is FNYEAQ (reference sequence). The CDR3 sequence: CASSSEAGELFF. CDR3 DNA: TGTGCCAGCAGCTCCGAGGCCGGGGAGCTGTTTTTT. The full variable domain, completed using reference TRBV7-7 and TRBJ2-2, is GAGVSQSPRYKVTKRGQDVTLRCDPISSHATLYWYQQALGQGPEFLTYFNYEAQPDKSGLPSDRFSAERPEGSISTLTIQRTEQRDSAMYRCASSSEAGELFFGEGSRLTVL.

This clonotype occurred many times. This chain uses TRBV10-3 with TRBJ2-3; 9 bases map to TRBD2. Germline trimming cut 4 bases from V and 1 base from J; bases unmatched to any gene: 6. The CDR3 runs 16 residues. Germline V gene data show CDR1 as ENHRY and CDR2 as SYGVKD. CDR3 nucleotide sequence: TGTGCCATCAGTGTGACTAGCGGAGGGGGCACAGATACGCAGTATTTT. This gives the protein CAISVTSGGGTDTQYF.

The chain uses TRBV24-1 and TRBJ1-5; D perhaps matches TRBD1 (6 bases). The ends were cut back, 3 bases at V and 3 bases at J, with 14 bases in the middle. The germline V gene has CDR1 KGHDR and CDR2 SFDVKD. The CDR3 runs 16 residues. DNA for the CDR3: TGTGCCACCAGTGATGCGACCCGGGGGCTCAATCAGCCCCAGCATTTT. Its protein is CATSDATRGLNQPQHF.

This chain links TRBV28 with TRBJ2-1, with D possibly being TRBD2 (6 bases). Germline-derived CDR1 and CDR2 are MDHEN and SYDVKM. V was pared by 6 bases and J by 7 bases, with 13 bases between. CDR3 size: 13 residues. In DNA, the CDR3 is TGTGCCAGCAGCCTAGCTAGCGAGAATGAGCAGTTCTTC. It translates to CASSLASENEQFF. Looking up the rest from reference TRBV28 and TRBJ2-1 gives the full variable domain: DVKVTQSSRYLVKRTGEKVFLECVQDMDHENMFWYRQDPGLGLRLIYFSYDVKMKEKGDIPEGYSVSREKKERFSLILESASTNQTSMYLCASSLASENEQFFGPGTRLTVL.

This clonotype was recorded at least ten times. This chain links TRBV12-3 or TRBV12-4 with TRBJ1-1; 8 positions agree with TRBD1. Trimming cost V 2 bases and J 5 bases; bases outside gene matches: 1. CDR3 length: 13 amino acids. The CDR3 DNA follows: TGTGCCAGCAGTTTAAACAGGGGGACTGAAGCTTTCTTT. Protein product: CASSLNRGTEAFF.

This clonotype was counted many times. This chain joins TRBV6-5 and TRBJ2-1, with 7 bases matching TRBD2. The germline CDR1 and CDR2 sequences are MNHEY and SVGAGI. The ends lost 2 bases at V and 9 bases at J; junction bases unmatched: 13. This CDR3 comprises 16 residues. The CDR3, as DNA: TGTGCCAGCAGTTACCCAGTTAGGGGAGGGCCGGCTGAGCAGTTCTTC. This gives the protein CASSYPVRGGPAEQFF.

This clonotype has a handful of counts. The chain couples TRBV7-2 to TRBJ2-7; the D gene is possibly TRBD1 (6 bases). The CDR3 has 14 amino acids. Trimming stripped 5 bases from V and 4 bases from J, with 15 bases between. CDR1 is SGHTA, CDR2 FQGNSA, per germline. CDR3 protein: CASSQTGMEYEQYF. For the CDR3, the DNA is TGTGCCAGCAGCCAAACAGGGATGGAGTACGAGCAGTACTTC.

This clonotype was detected a few times. This chain uses TRBV7-2 with TRBJ2-6; maybe TRBD2 (6 bases). V gave up 4 bases and J gave up 1 base, with 14 bases separating them. CDR3 length: 17 residues. CDR1 and CDR2 (germline): SGHTA, FQGNSA. The CDR3 nucleotides read TGTGCCAGCAGCTCAGAGCGGGTCCGGTCTGGGGCCAACGTCCTGACTTTC. Its protein product is CASSSERVRSGANVLTF.

Only a few counts were recorded for this clonotype. The rearrangement links TRBV29-1 to TRBJ2-1, with 9 positions matching TRBD2. Germline CDR1 and CDR2: SQVTM and ANQGSEA. The CDR3 covers 14 residues. The ends lost 6 bases at V and 5 bases at J; junction bases unmatched: 8. The CDR3 bases are TGCAGCGTGGGGGGTGCGGGAGGGAACAATGAGCAGTTCTTC. Amino acid sequence: CSVGGAGGNNEQFF.

There are a few counts of this clonotype. This chain connects TRBV7-2 to TRBJ1-5; TRBD1 matches 8 bases. V lost 5 bases, J lost 4 bases, and 7 bases stayed unmatched. This CDR3 is 15 amino acids long. From germline, CDR1 is SGHTA and CDR2 FQGNSA. The CDR3 here is CASSNQGAWNQPQHF. DNA for the CDR3: TGTGCCAGCAGCAACCAGGGGGCGTGGAATCAGCCCCAGCATTTT.

This clonotype was picked up many times. The rearrangement links TRBV4-3 to TRBJ2-7, with TRBD1 as a possible D gene (5 bases). Trimming shortened V by 8 bases and J by 4 bases, and 15 bases separated the two germline ends. Germline V lookup: CDR1 LGHNA, CDR2 YSLEER. The CDR3 extends over 13 amino acids. The CDR3 here is CASSIGPGYEQYF. CDR3 nucleotide sequence: TGCGCCAGCTCCATCGGGCCAGGGTACGAGCAGTACTTC.

The rearrangement links TRBV7-9 to TRBJ2-6; 7 bases agree with TRBD1. CDR1 is SEHNR, CDR2 FQNEAQ, per germline (reference sequence). The junction had 6 bases not matched to a gene; V was cut back by 4 bases and J by 3 bases. The CDR3 has 16 amino acids. The CDR3 here is CASSSQGIGGANVLTF. CDR3 nucleotide sequence: TGTGCCAGCAGCTCACAGGGGATCGGTGGGGCCAACGTCCTGACTTTC.

This clonotype was picked up a small number of times. This sequence joins TRBV7-2 and TRBJ2-7; D gene uncertain. The CDR3 is made up of 15 amino acids. Per germline, CDR1 SGHTA and CDR2 FQGNSA. Deletions cut 5 bases from V and 0 bases from J, with 14 bases between. This chain's CDR3 is CASSLVAAFSYEQYF. As DNA, the CDR3 is TGTGCCAGCAGCCTGGTTGCGGCTTTCTCCTACGAGCAGTACTTC.

V gene TRBV20-1 combines with J gene TRBJ2-3; D unclear. The CDR3 is 15 residues long. Germline V gene data show CDR1 as DFQATT and CDR2 as SNEGSKA (reference sequence). Deletions cut 3 bases from V and 2 bases from J, with 15 bases between. The CDR3 loop is CSARALDIPTDTQYF. CDR3 nucleotides: TGCAGTGCTAGGGCATTGGATATTCCCACAGATACGCAGTATTTT.

This clonotype was seen repeatedly, ten times or more. The genes are TRBV12-3 or TRBV12-4 and TRBJ1-4, with D perhaps matching TRBD1 (6 bases). The CDR3 has 13 amino acids. Trimming left V 3 bases short and J 8 bases short, with 10 bases between. CDR3 sequence: CASSFSQGEKLFF. CDR3 bases: TGTGCCAGCAGTTTCTCTCAGGGGGAAAAACTGTTTTTT.

This clonotype was counted between two and nine times. This chain links TRBV6-5 with TRBJ1-1; D is possibly TRBD1 (5 bases). Germline V CDR1 and CDR2: MNHEY, SVGAGI. Trimming removed 6 bases at V and 7 bases at J, with 12 bases between. The CDR3 loop spans 12 amino acids. The CDR3 loop reads CASSPRQNEAFF. The DNA of the CDR3 is TGTGCCAGCAGCCCCAGACAGAATGAAGCTTTCTTT.

This chain uses TRBV9 with TRBJ1-5; tentatively, D is TRBD1 (5 bases). Trimming left V 0 bases short and J 5 bases short, with 12 bases between. Germline V CDR1 and CDR2: SGDLS, YYNGEE. The CDR3 runs to 15 residues. In DNA, the CDR3 is TGTGCCAGCAGCGTAGCCCCCGGGGCCGATCAGCCCCAGCATTTT. The encoded protein is CASSVAPGADQPQHF.

This chain links TRBV7-6 with TRBJ1-1; 12 nucleotides align to TRBD1. The CDR3 is made up of 16 amino acids. The V gene end was trimmed by 3 bases and the J gene end by 1 base; junction bases not matched to a gene: 3. Germline-derived CDR1 and CDR2 are SGHVS and FNYEAQ. The CDR3 spells CASSFGTGGANTEAFF. As DNA, the CDR3 is TGTGCCAGCAGCTTCGGGACAGGGGGCGCGAACACTGAAGCTTTCTTT.

This clonotype has at least ten counts. The DNA of the CDR3 is TGTGCCAGCAGTCCAAGCGGGAGGGTCGGCGAGCAGTTCTTC. Translation: CASSPSGRVGEQFF. The chain joins TRBV12-3 or TRBV12-4 to TRBJ2-1; the match to TRBD2 covers 10 bases. The CDR3 is 14 residues long. V lost 5 bases to trimming and J lost 10 bases; unmatched junction nucleotides: 8.

The rearrangement joins TRBV2 to TRBJ2-1, with TRBD2 matching 8 bases. Germline V gene lookup returns CDR1 SNHLY and CDR2 FYNNEI. V trimming: 4 bases; J trimming: 7 bases; junction bases outside the gene matches: 6. The CDR3 totals 14 residues. DNA of the CDR3: TGTGCCAGCAGTGCCGGGAGGGGCGTAAATGAGCAGTTCTTC. Translated: CASSAGRGVNEQFF.

There are a few counts of this clonotype. The chain carries TRBV6-5 and TRBJ1-1; D perhaps matches TRBD1 (5 bases). The CDR3 sequence is 17 residues long. The V end was cut by 0 bases, the J end by 1 base, with 15 bases between. In germline, CDR1 is MNHEY, CDR2 SVGAGI. CDR3 residues: CASSYSVRGGGNTEAFF. The CDR3 DNA reads TGTGCCAGCAGTTACTCTGTTAGGGGAGGTGGGAACACTGAAGCTTTCTTT.

This chain uses TRBV4-2 with TRBJ2-3; 9 nucleotides agree with TRBD1. With 5 bases clipped from V and 3 bases from J, the junction kept 9 bases outside the gene matches. Germline V gene lookup returns CDR1 LGHNA and CDR2 YNFKEQ. The CDR3 covers 16 residues. The CDR3, as DNA: TGTGCCAGCAGCGCCAAAAGGACAGGGGAGACAGATACGCAGTATTTT. This translates into CASSAKRTGETDTQYF.

This clonotype was counted a few times. This chain uses TRBV12-3 or TRBV12-4 with TRBJ1-1; D is possibly TRBD1 (5 bases). The CDR3 is 15 residues long. V was cut by 5 bases and J by 5 bases, with 18 bases left in between. CDR3 in DNA: TGTGCCAGCAGTCCCCCTTGGGAGGAGGGGACTGAAGCTTTCTTT. Translating gives CASSPPWEEGTEAFF.

This clonotype was counted ten times or more. This chain links TRBV7-8 with TRBJ2-6; 8 bases are a match to TRBD1. J lost 0 bases, V lost 6 bases, and 7 bases had no gene match. The CDR3 has 17 residues. CDR1 SGHVS and CDR2 FQNEAQ come from the germline V gene. This CDR3 is CASSSGTGPSGANVLTF. For the CDR3, the DNA is TGTGCCAGCAGTTCCGGGACAGGACCCTCTGGGGCCAACGTCCTGACTTTC. The whole variable domain, remainder taken from reference TRBV7-8 and TRBJ2-6, is GAGVSQSPRYKVAKRGQDVALRCDPISGHVSLFWYQQALGQGPEFLTYFQNEAQLDKSGLPSDRFFAERPEGSVSTLKIQRTQQEDSAVYLCASSSGTGPSGANVLTFGAGSRLTVL.

Many counts were recorded for this clonotype. The chain carries TRBV28 and TRBJ1-6; 10 bases map to TRBD1. The CDR3 length is 15 residues. Germline V gene data show CDR1 as MDHEN and CDR2 as SYDVKM. V dropped 5 bases and J dropped 5; count of bases not matched to a gene: 3. The CDR3 sequence is CASSDRGRDNSPLHF. CDR3 DNA: TGTGCCAGCAGTGACAGGGGGCGGGATAATTCACCCCTCCACTTT.

This clonotype was seen many times. As DNA, the CDR3 is TGTGCCAGCAGTTACTCAGACCCGCGCGAGACCCAGTACTTC. Protein product: CASSYSDPRETQYF. This rearrangement joins TRBV6-5 to TRBJ2-5; no definite D call. V dropped 0 bases and J dropped 5 bases, with 10 bases sitting between them. The CDR3 is 14 amino acids. Germline CDR1 and CDR2: MNHEY and SVGAGI.